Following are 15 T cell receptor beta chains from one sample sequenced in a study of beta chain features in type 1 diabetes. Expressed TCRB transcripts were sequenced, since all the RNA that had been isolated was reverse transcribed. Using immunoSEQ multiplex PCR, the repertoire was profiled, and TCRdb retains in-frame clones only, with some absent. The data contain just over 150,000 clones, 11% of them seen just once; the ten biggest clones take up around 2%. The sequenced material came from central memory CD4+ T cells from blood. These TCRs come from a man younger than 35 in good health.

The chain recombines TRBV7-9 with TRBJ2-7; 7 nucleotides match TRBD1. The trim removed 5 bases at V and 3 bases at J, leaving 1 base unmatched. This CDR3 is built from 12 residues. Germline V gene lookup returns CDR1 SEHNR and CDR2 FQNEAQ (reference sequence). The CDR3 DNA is TGTGCCAGCAGCGGGACAGTCTACGAGCAGTACTTC. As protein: CASSGTVYEQYF.

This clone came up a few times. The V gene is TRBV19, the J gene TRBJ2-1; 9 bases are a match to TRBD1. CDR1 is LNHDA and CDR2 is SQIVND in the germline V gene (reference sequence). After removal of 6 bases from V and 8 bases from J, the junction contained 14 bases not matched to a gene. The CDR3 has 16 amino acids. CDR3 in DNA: TGTGCCAGTAGCGACACAGCGGGACAGGGCTGGCATGAGCAGTTCTTC. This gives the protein CASSDTAGQGWHEQFF.

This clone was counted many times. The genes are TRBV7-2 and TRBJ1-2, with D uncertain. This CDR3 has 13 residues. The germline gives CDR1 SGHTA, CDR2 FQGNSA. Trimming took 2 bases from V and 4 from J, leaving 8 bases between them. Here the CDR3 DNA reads TGTGCCAGCAGCTTAAACCCGGGCTATGGCTACACCTTC. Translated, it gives CASSLNPGYGYTF.

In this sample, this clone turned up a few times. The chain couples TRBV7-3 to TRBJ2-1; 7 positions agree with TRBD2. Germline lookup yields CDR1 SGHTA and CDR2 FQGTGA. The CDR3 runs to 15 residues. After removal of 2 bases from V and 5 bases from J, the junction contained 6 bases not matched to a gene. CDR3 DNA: TGTGCCAGCAGCTTATCTGGGGGAGGGAACAATGAGCAGTTCTTC. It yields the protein CASSLSGGGNNEQFF. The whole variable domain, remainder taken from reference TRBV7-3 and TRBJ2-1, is GAGVSQTPSNKVTEKGKYVELRCDPISGHTALYWYRQSLGQGPEFLIYFQGTGAADDSGLPNDRFFAVRPEGSVSTLKIQRTERGDSAVYLCASSLSGGGNNEQFFGPGTRLTVL.

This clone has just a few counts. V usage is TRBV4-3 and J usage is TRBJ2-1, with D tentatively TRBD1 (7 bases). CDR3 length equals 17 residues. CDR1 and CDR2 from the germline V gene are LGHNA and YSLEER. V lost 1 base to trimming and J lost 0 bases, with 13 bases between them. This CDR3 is CASSQVPGGSSYNEQFF. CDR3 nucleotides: TGCGCCAGCAGCCAAGTTCCAGGGGGGAGCTCCTACAATGAGCAGTTCTTC.

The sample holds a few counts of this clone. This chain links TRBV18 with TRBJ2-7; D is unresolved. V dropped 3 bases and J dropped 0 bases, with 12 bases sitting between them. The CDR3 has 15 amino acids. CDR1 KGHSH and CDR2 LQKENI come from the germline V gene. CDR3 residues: CASSPTQRSSYEQYF. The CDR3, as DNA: TGTGCCAGCTCACCGACCCAGAGGAGCTCCTACGAGCAGTACTTC.

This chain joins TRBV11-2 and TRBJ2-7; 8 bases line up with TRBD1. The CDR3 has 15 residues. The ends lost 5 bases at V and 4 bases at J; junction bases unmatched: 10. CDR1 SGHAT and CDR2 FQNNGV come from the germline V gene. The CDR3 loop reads CASSPLGQAYYEQYF. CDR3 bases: TGTGCCAGCAGCCCCTTGGGACAGGCGTATTACGAGCAGTACTTC.

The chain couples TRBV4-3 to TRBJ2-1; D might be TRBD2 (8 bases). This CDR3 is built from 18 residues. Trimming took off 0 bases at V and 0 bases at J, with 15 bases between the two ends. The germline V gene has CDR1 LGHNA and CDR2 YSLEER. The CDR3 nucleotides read TGCGCCAGCAGCCAAGATCGGGGGGGACAGAGCTCCTACAATGAGCAGTTCTTC. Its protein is CASSQDRGGQSSYNEQFF.

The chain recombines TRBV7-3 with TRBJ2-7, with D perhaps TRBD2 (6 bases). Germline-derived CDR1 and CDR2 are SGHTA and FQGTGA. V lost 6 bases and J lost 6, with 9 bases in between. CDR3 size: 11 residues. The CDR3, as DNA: TGTGCCAGCAGTGGAGGGGCCGAGCAGTACTTC. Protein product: CASSGGAEQYF.

The CDR3: CATGQQETQYF. The CDR3 DNA reads TGTGCCACTGGACAACAAGAGACCCAGTACTTC. This chain links TRBV19 with TRBJ2-5; D is possibly TRBD1 (5 bases). This CDR3 region has 11 residues. Germline V CDR1 and CDR2: LNHDA, SQIVND (reference sequence). V was clipped by 10 bases and J by 2 bases, with 8 bases between them. Full variable domain (outside the CDR3, taken from reference TRBV19 and TRBJ2-5): DGGITQSPKYLFRKEGQNVTLSCEQNLNHDAMYWYRQDPGQGLRLIYYSQIVNDFQKGDIAEGYSVSREKKESFPLTVTSAQKNPTAFYLCATGQQETQYFGPGTRLLVL.

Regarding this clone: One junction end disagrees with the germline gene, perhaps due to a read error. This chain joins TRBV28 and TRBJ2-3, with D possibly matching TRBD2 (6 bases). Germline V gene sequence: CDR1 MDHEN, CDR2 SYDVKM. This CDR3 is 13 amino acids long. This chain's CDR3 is CASRRLLAPTVGF. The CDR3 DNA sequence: TGTGCCTCCCGGCGCCTACTAGCCCCTACGGTGGGATTT.

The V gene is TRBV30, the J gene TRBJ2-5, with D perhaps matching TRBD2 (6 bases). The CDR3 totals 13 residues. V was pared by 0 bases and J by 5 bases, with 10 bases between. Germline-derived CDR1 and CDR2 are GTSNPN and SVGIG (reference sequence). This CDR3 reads CAWSVRGGETQYF. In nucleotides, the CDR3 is TGTGCCTGGAGTGTACGTGGAGGGGAGACCCAGTACTTC.

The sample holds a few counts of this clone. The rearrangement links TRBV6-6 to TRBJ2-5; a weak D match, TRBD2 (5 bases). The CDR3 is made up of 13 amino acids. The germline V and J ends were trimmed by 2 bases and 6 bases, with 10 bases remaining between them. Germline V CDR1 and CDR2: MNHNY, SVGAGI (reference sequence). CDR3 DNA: TGTGCCAGCAGTTACCCGGGAAGCCAGACCCAGTACTTC. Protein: CASSYPGSQTQYF.

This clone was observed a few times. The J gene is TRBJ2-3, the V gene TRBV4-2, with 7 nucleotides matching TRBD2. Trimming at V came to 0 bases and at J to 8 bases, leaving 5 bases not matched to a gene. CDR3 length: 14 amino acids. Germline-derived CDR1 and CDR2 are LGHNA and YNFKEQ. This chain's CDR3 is CASSQESGESTQYF. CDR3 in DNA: TGTGCCAGCAGCCAAGAGAGCGGGGAGTCTACGCAGTATTTT.

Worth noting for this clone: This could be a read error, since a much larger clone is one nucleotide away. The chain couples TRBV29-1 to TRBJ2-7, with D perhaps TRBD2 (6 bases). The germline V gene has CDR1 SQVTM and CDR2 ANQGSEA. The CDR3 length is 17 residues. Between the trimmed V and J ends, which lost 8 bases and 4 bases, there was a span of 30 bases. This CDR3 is CSPGGNGGEFTLYEQYF. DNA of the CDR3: TGCAGCCCTGGCGGGAACGGCGGCGAGTTTACGCTGTACGAGCAGTACTTC.